This T cell receptor (beta chain) was identified in a study of blood T cell repertoires in COVID-19. Study at large: COVID-19 samples from acute and convalescent phases originated in the United States, Italy and Spain. PBMCs, B-cell-depleted T cells, or T cells provided the cDNA or gDNA that made up the material.

In germline, CDR1 is SGHRS, CDR2 YFSETQ. Trimming shortened V by 4 bases and J by 1 base, and 20 bases separated the two germline ends. The CDR3 length is 17 residues. Authors' processing steps: Reference gene primer amplification gave estimated nucleated cell counts. Here immunoSEQ multiplex PCR was the method, and the copy in TCRdb shows in-frame clones only, minus some. The DNA gave D and trimming, while V, J and clone size come from that table. Among around 140,000 clones listed, 80% to 90% were seen once. The V and J genes are TRBV5-1 and TRBJ1-1; tentative D call: TRBD1 (6 bases). Sequencing was done on a sample of peripheral blood. The receptor was isolated from a woman between 45 and 65 years old with acute or convalescent COVID-19. This chain's CDR3 is CASSLPSGGEWNTEAFF. The DNA of the CDR3 is TGCGCCAGCAGCCTTCCCAGCGGGGGCGAATGGAACACTGAAGCTTTCTTT.